This T cell receptor beta chain was retrieved from a study of blood T cells in healthy people across ages. About the study: About one barcoded beta molecule per two T cells was captured by template switching.

Primed by a sample-barcoded 5' primer and a J-beta primer mix, a second PCR proceeded for roughly 6 to 12 cycles. TCRdb processed the 5' RACE reads anew with MiXCR; each CDR3 protein has one entry. The repertoire consists of some 1.5 million distinct CDR3 sequences, with 28% occurring once and the leading ten covering roughly 8.2%. V was trimmed by 2 bases and J by 4 bases, leaving 8 bases between them. The CDR3 sequence is 13 residues long. Germline assignment: CDR1 SQVTM and CDR2 ANQGSEA. The sequence was collected from a woman aged 30 to 39 in good health. Sequencing input: blood. The rearrangement joins TRBV29-1 to TRBJ1-4; D unclear. The chain's CDR3 is CSVEPGFNEKLFF. The CDR3 region has the DNA TGCAGCGTTGAACCCGGGTTTAATGAAAAACTGTTTTTT.